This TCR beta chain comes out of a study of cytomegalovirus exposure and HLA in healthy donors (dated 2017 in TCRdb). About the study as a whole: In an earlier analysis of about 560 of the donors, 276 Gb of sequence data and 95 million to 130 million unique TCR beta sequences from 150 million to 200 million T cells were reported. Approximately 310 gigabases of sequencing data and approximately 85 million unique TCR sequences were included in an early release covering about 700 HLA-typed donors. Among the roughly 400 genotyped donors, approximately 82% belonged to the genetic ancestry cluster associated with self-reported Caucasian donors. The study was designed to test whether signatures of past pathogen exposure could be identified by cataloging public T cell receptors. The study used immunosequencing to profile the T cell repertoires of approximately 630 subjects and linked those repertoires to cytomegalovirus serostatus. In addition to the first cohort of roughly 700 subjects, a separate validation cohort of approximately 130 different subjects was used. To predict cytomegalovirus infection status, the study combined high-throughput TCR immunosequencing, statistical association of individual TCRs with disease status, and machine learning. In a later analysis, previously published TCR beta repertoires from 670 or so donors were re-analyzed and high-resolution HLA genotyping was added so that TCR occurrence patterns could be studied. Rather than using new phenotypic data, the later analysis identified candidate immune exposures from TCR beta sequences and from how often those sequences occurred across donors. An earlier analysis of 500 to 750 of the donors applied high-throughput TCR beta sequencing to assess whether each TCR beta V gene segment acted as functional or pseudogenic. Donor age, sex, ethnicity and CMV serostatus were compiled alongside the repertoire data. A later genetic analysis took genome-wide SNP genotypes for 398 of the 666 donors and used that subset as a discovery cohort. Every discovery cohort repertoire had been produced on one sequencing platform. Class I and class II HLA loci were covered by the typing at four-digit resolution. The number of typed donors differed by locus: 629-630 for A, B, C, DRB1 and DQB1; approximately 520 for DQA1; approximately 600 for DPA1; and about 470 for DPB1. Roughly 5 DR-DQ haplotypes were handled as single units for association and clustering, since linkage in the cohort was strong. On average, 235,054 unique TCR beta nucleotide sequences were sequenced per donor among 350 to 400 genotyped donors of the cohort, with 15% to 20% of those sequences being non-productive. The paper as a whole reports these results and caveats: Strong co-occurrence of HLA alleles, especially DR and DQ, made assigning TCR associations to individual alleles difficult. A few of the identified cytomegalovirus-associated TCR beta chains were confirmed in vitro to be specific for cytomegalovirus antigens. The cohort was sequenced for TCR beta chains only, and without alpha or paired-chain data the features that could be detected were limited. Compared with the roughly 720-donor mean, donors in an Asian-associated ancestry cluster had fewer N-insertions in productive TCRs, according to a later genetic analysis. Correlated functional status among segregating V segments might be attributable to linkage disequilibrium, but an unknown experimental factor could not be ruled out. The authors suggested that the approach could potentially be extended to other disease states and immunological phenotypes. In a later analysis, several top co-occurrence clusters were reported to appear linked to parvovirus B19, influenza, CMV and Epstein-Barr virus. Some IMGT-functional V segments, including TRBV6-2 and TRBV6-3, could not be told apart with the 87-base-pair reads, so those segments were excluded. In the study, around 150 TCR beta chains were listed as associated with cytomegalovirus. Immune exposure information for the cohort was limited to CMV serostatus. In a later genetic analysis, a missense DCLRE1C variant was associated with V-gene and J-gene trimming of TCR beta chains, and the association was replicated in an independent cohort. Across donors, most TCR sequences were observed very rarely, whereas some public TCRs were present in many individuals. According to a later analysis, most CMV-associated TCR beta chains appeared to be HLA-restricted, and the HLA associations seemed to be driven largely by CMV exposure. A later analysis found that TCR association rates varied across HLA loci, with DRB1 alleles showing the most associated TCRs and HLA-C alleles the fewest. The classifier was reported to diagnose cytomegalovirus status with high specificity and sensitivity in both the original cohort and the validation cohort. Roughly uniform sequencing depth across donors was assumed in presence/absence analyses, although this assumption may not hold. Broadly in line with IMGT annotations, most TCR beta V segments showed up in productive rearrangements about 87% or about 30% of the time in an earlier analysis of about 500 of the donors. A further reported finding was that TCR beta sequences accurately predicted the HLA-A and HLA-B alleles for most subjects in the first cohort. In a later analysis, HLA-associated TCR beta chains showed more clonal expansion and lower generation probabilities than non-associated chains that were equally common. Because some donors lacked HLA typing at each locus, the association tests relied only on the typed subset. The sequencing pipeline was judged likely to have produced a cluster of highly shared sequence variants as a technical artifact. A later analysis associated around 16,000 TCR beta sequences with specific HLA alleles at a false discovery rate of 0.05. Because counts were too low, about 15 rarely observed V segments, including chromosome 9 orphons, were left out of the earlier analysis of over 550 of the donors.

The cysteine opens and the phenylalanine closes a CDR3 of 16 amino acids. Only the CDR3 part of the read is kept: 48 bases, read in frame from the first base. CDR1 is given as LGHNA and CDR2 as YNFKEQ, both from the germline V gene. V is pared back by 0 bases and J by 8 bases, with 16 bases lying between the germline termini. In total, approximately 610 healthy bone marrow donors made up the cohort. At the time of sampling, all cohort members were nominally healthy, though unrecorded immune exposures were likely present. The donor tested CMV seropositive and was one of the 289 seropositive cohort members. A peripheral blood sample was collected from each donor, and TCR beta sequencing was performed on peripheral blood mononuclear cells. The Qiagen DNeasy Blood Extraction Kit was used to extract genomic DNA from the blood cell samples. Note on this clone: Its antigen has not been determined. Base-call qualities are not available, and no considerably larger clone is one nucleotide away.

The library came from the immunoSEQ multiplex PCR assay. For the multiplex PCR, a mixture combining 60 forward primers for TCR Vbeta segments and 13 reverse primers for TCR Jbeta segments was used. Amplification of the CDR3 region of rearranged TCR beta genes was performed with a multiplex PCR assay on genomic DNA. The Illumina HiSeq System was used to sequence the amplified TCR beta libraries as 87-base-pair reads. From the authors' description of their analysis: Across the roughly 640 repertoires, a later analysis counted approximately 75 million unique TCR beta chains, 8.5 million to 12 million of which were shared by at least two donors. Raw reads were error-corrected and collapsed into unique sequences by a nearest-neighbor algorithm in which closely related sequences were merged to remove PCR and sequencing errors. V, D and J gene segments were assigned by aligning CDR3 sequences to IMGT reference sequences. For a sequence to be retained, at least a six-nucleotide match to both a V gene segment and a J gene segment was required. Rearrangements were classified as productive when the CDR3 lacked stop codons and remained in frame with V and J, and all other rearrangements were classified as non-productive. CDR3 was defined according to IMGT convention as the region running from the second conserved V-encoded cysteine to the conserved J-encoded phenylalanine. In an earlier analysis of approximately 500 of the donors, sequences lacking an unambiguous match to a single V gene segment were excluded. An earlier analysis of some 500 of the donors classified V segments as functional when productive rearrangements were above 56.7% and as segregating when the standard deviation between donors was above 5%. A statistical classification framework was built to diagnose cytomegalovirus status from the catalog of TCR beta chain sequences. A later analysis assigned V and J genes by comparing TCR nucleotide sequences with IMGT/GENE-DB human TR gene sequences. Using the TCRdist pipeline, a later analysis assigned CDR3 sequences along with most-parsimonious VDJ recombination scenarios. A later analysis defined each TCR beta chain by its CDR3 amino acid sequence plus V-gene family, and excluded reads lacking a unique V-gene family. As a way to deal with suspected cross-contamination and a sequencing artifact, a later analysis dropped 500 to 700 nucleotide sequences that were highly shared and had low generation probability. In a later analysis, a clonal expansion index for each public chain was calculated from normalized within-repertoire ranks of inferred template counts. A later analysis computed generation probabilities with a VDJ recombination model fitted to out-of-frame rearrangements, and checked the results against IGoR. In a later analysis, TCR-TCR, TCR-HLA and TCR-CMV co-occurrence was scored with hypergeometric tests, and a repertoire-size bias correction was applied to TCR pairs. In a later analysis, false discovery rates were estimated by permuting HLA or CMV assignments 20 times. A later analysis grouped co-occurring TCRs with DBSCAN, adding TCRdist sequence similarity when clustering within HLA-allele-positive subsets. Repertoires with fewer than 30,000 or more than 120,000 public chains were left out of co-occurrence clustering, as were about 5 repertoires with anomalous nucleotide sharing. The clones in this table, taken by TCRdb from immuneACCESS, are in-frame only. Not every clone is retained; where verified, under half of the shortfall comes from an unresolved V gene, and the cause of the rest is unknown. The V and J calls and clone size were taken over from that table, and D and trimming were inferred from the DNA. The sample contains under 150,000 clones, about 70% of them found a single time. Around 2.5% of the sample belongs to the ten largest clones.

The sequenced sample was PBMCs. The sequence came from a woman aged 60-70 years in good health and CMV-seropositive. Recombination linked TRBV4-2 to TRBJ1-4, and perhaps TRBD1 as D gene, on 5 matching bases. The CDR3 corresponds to CASSQDWARVGEKLFF. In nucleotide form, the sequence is TGTGCCAGCAGCCAAGATTGGGCCAGGGTCGGGGAAAAACTGTTTTTT.